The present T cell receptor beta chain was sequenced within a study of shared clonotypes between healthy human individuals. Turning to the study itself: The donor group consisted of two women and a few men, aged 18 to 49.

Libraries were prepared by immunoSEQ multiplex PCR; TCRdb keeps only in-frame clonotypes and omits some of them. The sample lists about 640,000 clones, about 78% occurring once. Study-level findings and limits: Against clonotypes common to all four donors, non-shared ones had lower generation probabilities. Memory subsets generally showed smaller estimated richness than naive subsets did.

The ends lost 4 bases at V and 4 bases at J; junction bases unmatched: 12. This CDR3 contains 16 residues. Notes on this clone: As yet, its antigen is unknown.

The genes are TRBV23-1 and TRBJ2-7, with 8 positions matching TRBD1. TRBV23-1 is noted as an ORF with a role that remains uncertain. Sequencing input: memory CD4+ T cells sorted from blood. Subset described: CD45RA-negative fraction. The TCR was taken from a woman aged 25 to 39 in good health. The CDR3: CASSPVRQGRIYEQYF. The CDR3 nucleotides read TGCGCCAGCAGTCCGGTGAGACAGGGGAGGATTTACGAGCAGTACTTC.